These T cell receptor beta chains were read from a single sample in a study of cytomegalovirus exposure and HLA in healthy donors. Produced via immunoSEQ multiplex PCR; TCRdb's table is partial and in-frame only. The profile shows under 100,000 clones, approximately 96% of them singletons. Material: PBMCs. The receptor source for this set is a man aged 18 to 30 in good health and CMV-seronegative. Each CDR3 is given with its conserved first and last residue. D genes are given only for firm matches.

CDR3aa | d_gene | v_gene
CAWSSGTGDYEQYF | TRBD1 | TRBV30
CASSPWTSGYNEQFF | TRBD2 | TRBV7-3
CASSLALRLAGGDTQYF | TRBD2 | TRBV7-2
CASSQPGTGLNEQYF | TRBD1 | TRBV7-9
CASSFSGSTGELFF | NA | TRBV7-2
CASSQAERWDTGELFF | NA | TRBV28
CASSLAGQIYEQYF | NA | TRBV28
CASSRGNTEAFF | NA | TRBV6-5
CASSVRGTTNTEAFF | NA | TRBV9
CASSDAGNTGELFF | NA | TRBV2
CATSGSYADEQFF | TRBD2 | TRBV10-3
CASSPGYGSRGYNEQFF | NA | TRBV5-4
CASSQEGLAEETQYF | TRBD2 | TRBV4-1
CASSLGTAGAAQYF | TRBD2 | TRBV7-9
CASSKRVPPNVLIAGCSYNEQFF | NA | TRBV21-1
CASSEVGAGHNEQFF | NA | TRBV6-4
CASSTTAGGVSSYNEQFF | TRBD2 | TRBV4-3
CASSQDLGEIYGYTF | NA | TRBV4-1
CASSTSEAGEQFF | NA | TRBV7-6
CASGSGQETQYF | NA | TRBV9
CASSPPKGAGYGYTF | TRBD1 | TRBV7-9
CASSTPSGRSETQYF | TRBD2 | TRBV7-9
CASSERTSGTYNEQFF | TRBD2 | TRBV2
CSVGVGGTNTGELFF | NA | TRBV29-1
CSVVISGTQETQYF | NA | TRBV29-1
CASSFSRTEVYF | NA | TRBV7-9
CASIDRTGRYSNQPQHF | TRBD1 | TRBV19
CASSLSVSVVEQYF | NA | TRBV5-1
CASRIGQNYGYTF | NA | TRBV2
CASSRREIAYNEQFF | NA | TRBV6-5
CASSPFLAGGSLETQYF | TRBD2 | TRBV7-2
CASSPTGRSGNTIYF | NA | TRBV7-2
CASSPRTGAAGTQYF | TRBD1 | TRBV9
CASKTEMNTEAFF | NA | TRBV18
CASSLGLTTDTQYF | NA | TRBV5-1
CASSHRTGRSPEAFF | TRBD1 | TRBV4-1
CASGLTGGEFDEQFF | TRBD2 | TRBV12-5
CASSLIGRAPNEQFF | TRBD2 | TRBV7-3
CASGAVSYPGYNEQFF | NA | TRBV13
CATSRAQKNTEAFF | NA | TRBV15
CASSEVRGRAEAFF | NA | TRBV2
CASSFPGGGYTF | NA | TRBV27
CASSLGQGIHQPQHF | TRBD1 | TRBV7-8
CSVDWQNRENQPQHF | NA | TRBV29-1
CASSPIQTGNYEQYF | TRBD1 | TRBV5-1
CASSLEYRGTDTQYF | NA | TRBV27
CASSDHPGNQPQHF | NA | TRBV7-6
CASSLSVSGRGNTGELFF | TRBD2 | TRBV5-1
CASSSGTGGYNEQFF | TRBD2 | TRBV7-9
CASSYSQGAGANVLTF | TRBD1 | TRBV6-6
CASSDRGDTGELFF | TRBD1 | TRBV6-1
CASTLGQAWNQPQHF | NA | TRBV6-1
CASTRTGGTEAFF | TRBD1 | TRBV2
CASSRSSGKNGETQYF | TRBD2 | TRBV9
CASSVGTGNNEQFF | NA | TRBV9